The next 5 T cell receptor beta chains were all read from a single sample in a study of blood T cell repertoires in COVID-19. Assay: immunoSEQ multiplex PCR; the TCRdb copy retains only in-frame clones and omits some. The sample includes roughly 72,000 clones, 90% of them seen just once. The sequenced sample was peripheral blood. The source is a human donor in a cohort sampled during active COVID-19.

This chain connects TRBV18 to TRBJ1-5; unclear D gene. Germline V lookup: CDR1 KGHSH, CDR2 LQKENI. The germline V and J ends were trimmed by 2 bases and 3 bases, with 11 bases remaining between them. The CDR3 totals 15 residues. Here the CDR3 DNA reads TGTGCCAGCTCACCAGATCCGGGTTCCAATCAGCCCCAGCATTTT. Residues: CASSPDPGSNQPQHF.

This rearrangement joins TRBV11-2 to TRBJ2-7; weak D call: TRBD1 (5 bases). CDR1 SGHAT and CDR2 FQNNGV come from the germline V gene. The CDR3 spans 13 residues. Trimming removed 4 bases from V and 0 bases from J, with 7 bases in between. The CDR3 spells CASSSTASYEQYF. CDR3 DNA: TGTGCCAGCAGCTCGACAGCCTCCTACGAGCAGTACTTC.

The chain recombines TRBV7-9 with TRBJ1-1; a possible D gene is TRBD1 (5 bases). CDR3 length equals 15 residues. Trimming removed 2 bases from V and 2 bases from J, with 12 bases in between. Germline-derived CDR1 and CDR2 are SEHNR and FQNEAQ (reference sequence). The CDR3 DNA follows: TGTGCCAGCAGCTTACTATCAGGGATCAACACTGAAGCTTTCTTT. Translated, it gives CASSLLSGINTEAFF.

This clone was observed a few times. The rearrangement uses TRBV3-1 (or the pseudogene TRBV3-2) and TRBJ1-4; TRBD1 matches 9 bases. Germline assignment: CDR1 LGHDT and CDR2 YNNKEL (reference sequence). CDR3 size: 16 residues. The V gene end was trimmed by 10 bases and the J gene end by 8 bases; junction bases not matched to a gene: 17. The CDR3 spells CANPSSQDRGREKLFF. CDR3 coding DNA: TGTGCCAACCCGAGCTCCCAGGACAGGGGAAGGGAAAAACTGTTTTTT.

This rearrangement joins TRBV27 to TRBJ2-5; TRBD2 matches at 8 bases. Trimming removed 9 bases from V and 3 bases from J; junction bases left unmatched: 12. There are 15 residues in the CDR3. Germline lookup yields CDR1 MNHEY and CDR2 SMNVEV (reference sequence). The CDR3 nucleotides read TGTGCCAGAGCCCGGAGCGGGAGACCCAAAGAGACCCAGTACTTC. Residues: CARARSGRPKETQYF.